The source of this T cell receptor beta chain is a study of T cells in Graves' hyperthyroidism and ophthalmopathy. Across the study: Peripheral blood collection took place at initial diagnosis, before any treatment.

V lost 2 bases and J 5 bases, leaving 9 bases between the germline ends. The CDR3 length is 13 residues. Germline V gives CDR1 SGHTA, CDR2 FQGNSA. TCR beta CDR3 region amplification was performed from RNA transcripts. Using the HTBI primer set, a first-round RT-PCR was run on the TCR CDR3. One entry per CDR3 protein results from TCRdb running MiXCR on the multiplex PCR reads. The sample includes hundreds of thousands of distinct CDR3 sequences, approximately 36% seen only once; the top ten take roughly 30%. The source of this sequence is a woman in her thirties or forties with Graves' hyperthyroidism. J is TRBJ2-5 and V is TRBV7-2; D remains ambiguous. The material sequenced was blood. The CDR3, as DNA: TGTGCCAGCAGCTTAAGAATGCGGGAGACCCAGTACTTC. Translation gives CASSLRMRETQYF.